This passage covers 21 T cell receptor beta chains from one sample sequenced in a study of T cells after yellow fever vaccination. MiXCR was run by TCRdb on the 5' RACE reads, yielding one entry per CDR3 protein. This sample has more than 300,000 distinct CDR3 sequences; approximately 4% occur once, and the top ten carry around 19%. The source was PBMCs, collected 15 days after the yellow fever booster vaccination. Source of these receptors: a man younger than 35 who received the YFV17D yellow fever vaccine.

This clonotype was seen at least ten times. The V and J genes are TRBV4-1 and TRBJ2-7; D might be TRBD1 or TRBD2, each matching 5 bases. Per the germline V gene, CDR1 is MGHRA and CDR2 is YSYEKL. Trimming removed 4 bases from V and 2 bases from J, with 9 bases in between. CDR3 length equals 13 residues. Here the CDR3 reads CASSRTGPYEQYF. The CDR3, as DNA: TGCGCCAGCAGCCGGACGGGACCCTACGAGCAGTACTTC.

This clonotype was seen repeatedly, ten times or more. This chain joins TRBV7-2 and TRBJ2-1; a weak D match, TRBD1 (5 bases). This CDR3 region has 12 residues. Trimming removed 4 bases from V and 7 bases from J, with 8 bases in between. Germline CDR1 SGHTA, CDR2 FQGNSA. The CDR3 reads CASSSNRNEQFF. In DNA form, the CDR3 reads TGTGCCAGCAGCTCAAACAGGAATGAGCAGTTCTTC.

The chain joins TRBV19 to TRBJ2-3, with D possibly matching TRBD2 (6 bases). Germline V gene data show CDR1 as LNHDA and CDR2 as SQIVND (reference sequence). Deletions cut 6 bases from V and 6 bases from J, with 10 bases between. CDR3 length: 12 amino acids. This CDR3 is CASRLSGDTQYF. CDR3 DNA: TGTGCCAGTAGACTCAGCGGGGATACGCAGTATTTT.

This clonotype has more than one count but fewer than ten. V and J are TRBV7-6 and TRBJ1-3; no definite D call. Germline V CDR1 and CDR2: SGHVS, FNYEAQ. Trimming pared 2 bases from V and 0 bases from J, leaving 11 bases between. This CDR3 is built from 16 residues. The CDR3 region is CASSLNPDLSGNTIYF. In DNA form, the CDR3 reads TGTGCCAGCAGCTTAAATCCGGACCTCTCTGGAAACACCATATATTTT.

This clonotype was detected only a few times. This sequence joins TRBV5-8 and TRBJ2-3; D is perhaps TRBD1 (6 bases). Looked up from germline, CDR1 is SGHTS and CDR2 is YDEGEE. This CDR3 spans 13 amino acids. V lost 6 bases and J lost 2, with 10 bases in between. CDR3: CASTDRSTDTQYF. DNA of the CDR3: TGTGCCAGCACGGACAGATCCACAGATACGCAGTATTTT.

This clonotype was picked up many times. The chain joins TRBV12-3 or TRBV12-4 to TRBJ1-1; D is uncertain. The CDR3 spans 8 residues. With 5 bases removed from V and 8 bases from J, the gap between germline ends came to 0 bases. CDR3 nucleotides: TGTGCCAGCAGTGAAGCTTTCTTT. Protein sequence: CASSEAFF.

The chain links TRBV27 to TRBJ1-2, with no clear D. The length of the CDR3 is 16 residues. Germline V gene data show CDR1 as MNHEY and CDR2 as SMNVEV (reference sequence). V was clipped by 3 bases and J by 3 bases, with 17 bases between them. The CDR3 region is CASSLGARNLDYGYTF. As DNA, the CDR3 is TGTGCCAGCAGTTTGGGAGCGAGGAATTTGGACTATGGCTACACCTTC.

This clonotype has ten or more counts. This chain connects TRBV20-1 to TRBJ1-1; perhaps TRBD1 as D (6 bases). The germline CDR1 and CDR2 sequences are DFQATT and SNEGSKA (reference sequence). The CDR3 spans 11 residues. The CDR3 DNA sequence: TGCAGCGCCAGGGGTAACACTGAAGCTTTCTTT. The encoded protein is CSARGNTEAFF.

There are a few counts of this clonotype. The CDR3 is CSAPGLAGGLQSSDTQYF. The CDR3 DNA sequence: TGCAGTGCTCCGGGACTAGCGGGGGGGCTTCAGTCCTCAGATACGCAGTATTTT. This sequence joins TRBV20-1 and TRBJ2-3, with 16 bases aligning to TRBD2. V lost 5 bases, J lost 4 bases, and 12 bases stayed unmatched. Germline CDR1 reads DFQATT; CDR2 reads SNEGSKA (reference sequence). This CDR3 is 18 amino acids long.

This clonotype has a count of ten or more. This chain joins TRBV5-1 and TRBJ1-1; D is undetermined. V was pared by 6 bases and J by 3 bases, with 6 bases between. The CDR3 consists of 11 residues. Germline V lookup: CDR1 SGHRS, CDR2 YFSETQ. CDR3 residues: CASIEDTEAFF. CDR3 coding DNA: TGCGCCAGCATTGAGGACACTGAAGCTTTCTTT.

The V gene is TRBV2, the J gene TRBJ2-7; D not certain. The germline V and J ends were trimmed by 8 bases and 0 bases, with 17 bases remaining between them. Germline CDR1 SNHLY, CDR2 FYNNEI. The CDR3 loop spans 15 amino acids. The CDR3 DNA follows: TGTGCCAGCGAACGTCCCCCAAGGAGCTCCTACGAGCAGTACTTC. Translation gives CASERPPRSSYEQYF. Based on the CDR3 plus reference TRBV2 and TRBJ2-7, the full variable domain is EPEVTQTPSHQVTQMGQEVILRCVPISNHLYFYWYRQILGQKVEFLVSFYNNEISEKSEIFDDQFSVERPDGSNFTLKIRSTKLEDSAMYFCASERPPRSSYEQYFGPGTRLTVT.

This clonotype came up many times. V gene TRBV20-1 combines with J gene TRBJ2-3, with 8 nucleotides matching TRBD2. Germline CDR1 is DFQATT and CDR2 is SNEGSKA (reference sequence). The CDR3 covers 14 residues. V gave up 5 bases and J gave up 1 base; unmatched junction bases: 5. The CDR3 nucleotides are TGCAGTGCTTCGCGGGGGGACGGCACAGATACGCAGTATTTT. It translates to CSASRGDGTDTQYF.

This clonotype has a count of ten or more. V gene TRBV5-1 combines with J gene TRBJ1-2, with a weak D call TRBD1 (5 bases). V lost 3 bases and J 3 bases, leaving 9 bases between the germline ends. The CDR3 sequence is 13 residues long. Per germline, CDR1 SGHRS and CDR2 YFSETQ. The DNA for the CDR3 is TGCGCCAGCAGCTGGGACGGGGACTATGGCTACACCTTC. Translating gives CASSWDGDYGYTF.

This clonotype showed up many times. CDR3 DNA: TGTGCCAGCACCAGAGAGGGGAACACTGAAGCTTTCTTT. Translated: CASTREGNTEAFF. The rearrangement uses TRBV12-3 or TRBV12-4 and TRBJ1-1; D is ambiguous. This CDR3 has 13 residues. V shed 7 bases and J shed 1 base, with 10 bases lying between them.

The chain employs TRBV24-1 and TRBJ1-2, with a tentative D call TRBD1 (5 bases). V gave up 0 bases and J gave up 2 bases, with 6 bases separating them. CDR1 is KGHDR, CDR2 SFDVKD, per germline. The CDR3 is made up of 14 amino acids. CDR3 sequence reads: CATSDLEGNYGYTF. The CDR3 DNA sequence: TGTGCCACCAGTGATTTGGAGGGGAACTATGGCTACACCTTC.

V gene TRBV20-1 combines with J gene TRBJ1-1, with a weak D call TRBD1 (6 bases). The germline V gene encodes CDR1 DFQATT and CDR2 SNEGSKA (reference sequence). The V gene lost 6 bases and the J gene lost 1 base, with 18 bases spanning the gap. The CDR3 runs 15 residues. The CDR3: CSASDGGTRNTEAFF. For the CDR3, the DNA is TGCAGTGCCTCAGATGGTGGGACAAGGAACACTGAAGCTTTCTTT.

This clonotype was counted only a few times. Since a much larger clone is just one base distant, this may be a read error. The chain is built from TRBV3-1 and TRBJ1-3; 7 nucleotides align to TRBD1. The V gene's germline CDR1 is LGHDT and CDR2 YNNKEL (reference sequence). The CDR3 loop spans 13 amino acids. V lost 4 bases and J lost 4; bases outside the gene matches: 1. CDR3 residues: CASSPGQGNTIYF. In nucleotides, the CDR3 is TGTGCCAGCAGCCCGGGACAGGGAAACACCATATATTTT.

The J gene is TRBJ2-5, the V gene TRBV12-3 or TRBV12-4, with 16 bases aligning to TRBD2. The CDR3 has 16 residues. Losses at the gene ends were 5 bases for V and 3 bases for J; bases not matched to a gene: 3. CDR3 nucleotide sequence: TGTGCCAGCAGTGACGGGACTAGCGGGGGGGAAGAGACCCAGTACTTC. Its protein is CASSDGTSGGEETQYF.

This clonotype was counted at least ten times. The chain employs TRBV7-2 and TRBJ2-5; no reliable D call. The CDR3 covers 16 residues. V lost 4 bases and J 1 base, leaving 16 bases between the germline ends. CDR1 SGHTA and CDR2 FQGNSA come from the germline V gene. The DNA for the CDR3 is TGTGCCAGCAGCTCCCCGGACCGAATCACCCAAGAGACCCAGTACTTC. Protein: CASSSPDRITQETQYF.

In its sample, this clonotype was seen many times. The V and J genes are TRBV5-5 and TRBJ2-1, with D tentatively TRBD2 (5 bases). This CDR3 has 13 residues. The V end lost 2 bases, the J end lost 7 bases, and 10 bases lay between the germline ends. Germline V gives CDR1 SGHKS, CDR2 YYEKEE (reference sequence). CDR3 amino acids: CASSLWGANEQFF. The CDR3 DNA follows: TGTGCCAGCAGCTTATGGGGAGCTAATGAGCAGTTCTTC.

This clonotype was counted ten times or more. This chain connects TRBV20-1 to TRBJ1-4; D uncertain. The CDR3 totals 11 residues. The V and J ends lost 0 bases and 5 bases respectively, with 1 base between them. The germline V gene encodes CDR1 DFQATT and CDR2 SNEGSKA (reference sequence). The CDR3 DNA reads TGCAGTGCTAGAGAGAATGAAAAACTGTTTTTT. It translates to CSARENEKLFF.